This T cell receptor (beta chain) was retrieved from a study of blood T cell repertoires in COVID-19. The CDR3 has 15 residues. V gave up 5 bases and J gave up 7 bases, with 18 bases separating them. Germline CDR1 reads SGHAT; CDR2 reads FQNNGV. In the original analysis: Researchers report that nucleated cell counts were estimated from reference gene primer amplification. Profiled with immunoSEQ multiplex PCR; TCRdb holds only in-frame clones, not every one. Clone size and V and J calls were adopted from that table, with D and trimming inferred from the DNA. Altogether about 280,000 clones are present, approximately 91% being singletons, with the ten largest covering just under 0.95%.

This TCR derives from a woman aged 40 to 55 who had recovered from COVID-19. Sequences were obtained from peripheral blood. The V gene is TRBV11-2, the J gene TRBJ1-3; tentatively, D is TRBD1 (6 bases). The CDR3 sequence is CASSLYPGVENTIYF. CDR3 nucleotides: TGTGCCAGCAGCCTCTATCCAGGGGTAGAGAACACCATATATTTT.